This T cell receptor beta chain is drawn from a study of regulatory T cells in long-lasting Graves disease. Time point noted: persistent/refractory GD, antithyroid drugs over 5 years with positive TRAb. Preparation of the TCR library used RNA extracted from PBMCs. The ends were cut back, 7 bases at V and 9 bases at J, with 4 bases in the middle. This CDR3 has 9 residues. CDR3-region Arm-PCR and iRepertoire HTBI primers produced the TCR beta libraries. Each CDR3 protein gets one entry after TCRdb re-called the multiplex PCR reads with MiXCR. The sample has fewer than 400,000 distinct CDR3 sequences, less than 25% seen once.

The TCR sequence derives from a female donor with Graves disease. Here the sequenced sample was peripheral blood mononuclear cells (PBMCs), taken when the disease was refractory, from a patient treated with antithyroid drugs. The chain links TRBV12-3 or TRBV12-4 to TRBJ1-3, with no clear D. The CDR3 bases are TGTGCCAGCAATACCACCATATATTTT. Residues: CASNTTIYF.